This T cell receptor beta chain was recorded in a study of cytomegalovirus exposure and HLA in healthy donors. Overall study results and limits: The listing of 160 or so TCR beta chains classed them as cytomegalovirus-associated. One later analysis, an examination of the 100 to 150 validation repertoires, found that first-cohort TCR clusters tended to co-occur in them. Reports credit the classifier with highly specific, highly sensitive diagnosis of cytomegalovirus status.

This clone was picked up one time. Antigen: not known. Repertoires were generated with immunoSEQ multiplex PCR, while TCRdb's copy carries only in-frame clones and drops some. In the table there are about 120,000 clones, approximately 87% of which are singletons. This CDR3 is built from 16 residues. Germline V gene lookup returns CDR1 SGHRS and CDR2 YFSETQ. Trimming took 4 bases from V and 0 from J; bases not matched to a gene: 6. The donors were part of the roughly 130-subject validation cohort, which stood apart from the roughly 680-subject first cohort. The V gene is TRBV5-1, the J gene TRBJ1-1, with 10 bases matching TRBD1. The specimen sequenced was PBMCs. The TCR sequence derives from a woman younger than 30 in good health and CMV-seropositive. Here the CDR3 reads CASSQGQGILNTEAFF. CDR3 nucleotides: TGCGCCAGCAGCCAGGGACAGGGGATACTGAACACTGAAGCTTTCTTT. The entire variable domain, with the rest obtained from reference TRBV5-1 and TRBJ1-1, is as follows: KAGVTQTPRYLIKTRGQQVTLSCSPISGHRSVSWYQQTPGQGLQFLFEYFSETQRNKGNFPGRFSGRQFSNSRSEMNVSTLELGDSALYLCASSQGQGILNTEAFFGQGTRLTVV.